These 9 T cell receptor beta chains came from one sample sequenced in a study of T cell responses to AZD1222 COVID-19 vaccine (dated by TCRdb to about 2021). The meaning of the sample's time point label: baseline before first vaccination. Explained via the paper, the treatment or condition label denotes: meningococcal conjugate vaccine given as trial control. The library was generated by the immunoSEQ multiplex PCR assay. Not all clones reach the TCRdb copy of this immuneACCESS table, which keeps in-frame sequences only. Checked studies attribute under half of the gap to unresolved V genes and leave the rest unexplained. This sample gives fewer than 200,000 clones in total; approximately 90% of them show up just once. The ten most abundant clones make up about 4.5% of the sample. The sequencing here drew on peripheral blood, taken on day 0 of MenACWY control vaccination. These receptors all come from an adult in good health.

DNA of the CDR3: TGTGCCAGCAGGTGGACTAGCGGGAATACAGATACGCAGTATTTT. This encodes CASRWTSGNTDTQYF. The chain couples TRBV6-5 to TRBJ2-3, with 12 bases matching TRBD2. The CDR3 sequence is 15 residues long. The ends lost 6 bases at V and 3 bases at J; junction bases unmatched: 4. The germline gives CDR1 MNHEY, CDR2 SVGAGI.

The V and J genes are TRBV19 and TRBJ2-2; no clear D. From germline, CDR1 is LNHDA and CDR2 SQIVND (reference sequence). The CDR3 runs 13 residues. V was trimmed by 5 bases and J by 3 bases, leaving 7 bases between them. CDR3 coding DNA: TGTGCCAGTAGTGCCAGGTACACCGGGGAGCTGTTTTTT. It translates to CASSARYTGELFF. The full variable domain, completed using reference TRBV19 and TRBJ2-2, is DGGITQSPKYLFRKEGQNVTLSCEQNLNHDAMYWYRQDPGQGLRLIYYSQIVNDFQKGDIAEGYSVSREKKESFPLTVTSAQKNPTAFYLCASSARYTGELFFGEGSRLTVL.

The rearrangement links TRBV28 to TRBJ1-3; 12 bases are shared with TRBD1. The CDR3 extends over 17 amino acids. The junction had 13 bases not matched to a gene; V was cut back by 10 bases and J by 3 bases. Looked up from germline, CDR1 is MDHEN and CDR2 is SYDVKM. CDR3 coding DNA: TGTGCCACCCAACCGGGACAGGGGGCCTTTGTTGGAAACACCATATATTTT. It codes for CATQPGQGAFVGNTIYF. The full variable domain, rest sourced from reference TRBV28 and TRBJ1-3, is DVKVTQSSRYLVKRTGEKVFLECVQDMDHENMFWYRQDPGLGLRLIYFSYDVKMKEKGDIPEGYSVSREKKERFSLILESASTNQTSMYLCATQPGQGAFVGNTIYFGEGSWLTVV.

This clone has only one observation. This chain uses TRBV24-1 with TRBJ2-3, with D perhaps matching TRBD1 (7 bases). CDR3 length equals 17 residues. Per germline, CDR1 KGHDR and CDR2 SFDVKD. V was shortened by 4 bases and J by 3 bases, with 19 bases between the two germline ends. CDR3 bases: TGTGCCACCAGTGACCCCGCAGGGGGGTCTTCGACAGATACGCAGTATTTT. It specifies CATSDPAGGSSTDTQYF.

This chain links TRBV7-9 with TRBJ1-1, with 7 bases matching TRBD1. From germline, CDR1 is SEHNR and CDR2 FQNEAQ (reference sequence). This CDR3 has 14 amino acids. The ends lost 5 bases at V and 1 base at J; junction bases unmatched: 4. CDR3 DNA: TGTGCCAGCAGCCTAAGGACAGGGAACACTGAAGCTTTCTTT. Its protein is CASSLRTGNTEAFF.

The chain employs TRBV14 and TRBJ2-7; a weak D match, TRBD1 (7 bases). Trimming took 4 bases from V and 2 from J, leaving 15 bases between them. Germline lookup yields CDR1 SGHDN and CDR2 FVKESK. This CDR3 has 15 amino acids. This CDR3 is CASSRRQGEAYEQYF. CDR3 DNA: TGTGCCAGCAGCCGGCGGCAGGGGGAGGCCTACGAGCAGTACTTC.

This clone was counted between two and nine times. This rearrangement joins TRBV11-3 to TRBJ2-1, with D hard to call. Germline V lookup: CDR1 SGHNT, CDR2 YENEEA. The CDR3 is 14 amino acids. With 6 bases removed from V and 2 bases from J, the gap between germline ends came to 11 bases. The CDR3 DNA reads TGTGCCAGCAGTCTATTAGGGACCTACAATGAGCAGTTCTTC. The encoded protein is CASSLLGTYNEQFF.

The CDR3 is CASSSLRRAIHEQYF. CDR3 DNA: TGTGCCAGCAGTTCTCTGAGGCGGGCGATCCACGAGCAGTACTTC. The chain combines TRBV27 with TRBJ2-7; D possibly corresponds to TRBD2 (5 bases). CDR1 is MNHEY, CDR2 SMNVEV, per germline (reference sequence). Trimming pared 4 bases from V and 5 bases from J, leaving 18 bases between. CDR3 size: 15 residues.

V and J are TRBV7-2 and TRBJ2-7, with TRBD1 matching 8 bases. The V gene end was trimmed by 3 bases and the J gene end by 2 bases; junction bases not matched to a gene: 6. From germline, CDR1 is SGHTA and CDR2 FQGNSA. CDR3 length: 15 residues. CDR3 region: CASSFYRGSPYEQYF. CDR3 coding DNA: TGTGCCAGCAGCTTCTACAGGGGGTCCCCCTACGAGCAGTACTTC.